These T cell receptor beta chains were read from a single sample in a study of memory CD8 T cells in hepatitis C reinfection. Libraries were prepared by immunoSEQ multiplex PCR; TCRdb keeps only in-frame clonotypes and omits some of them. This sample yields 35,000 to 55,000 clones, of which around 87% are seen a single time; more than 0.95% belongs to the top ten. Material for sequencing was naive CD8+ T cells sorted from blood. These receptors were obtained from a man younger than 30 with hepatitis C virus infection. CDR3s include the opening cysteine and the closing phenylalanine or tryptophan. Each record gives: clone size, J gene, D gene, V gene, CDR3 DNA, CDR3 protein. The D gene is left open where the match is weak. Some rows mark clone size as missing; the rest say once, few, many or name a class of expanded clone.

>-|TRBJ1-1|-|TRBV6-1
TGTGCCAGCAGTGGACAGCGGAACACTGAAGCTTTCTTT
CASSGQRNTEAFF
>-|TRBJ1-5|-|TRBV5-5
TGTGCCAGCAGCTTGGGGCAGAGCAATCAGCCCCAGCATTTT
CASSLGQSNQPQHF
>-|TRBJ2-2|TRBD1|TRBV5-4
TGTGCCAGCAGCGACCCCGGGACAGGGAAGGTAGCCGGGGAGCTGTTTTTT
CASSDPGTGKVAGELFF
>-|TRBJ2-1|TRBD2|TRBV4-1
TGCGCCAGCAGCCAACTCCTAGCGGGAGACAGTAATGAGCAGTTCTTC
CASSQLLAGDSNEQFF
>-|TRBJ2-1|TRBD1|TRBV5-6
TGTGCCAGCAGCTTGCCCGGGACAGGAGTACACAATGAGCAGTTCTTC
CASSLPGTGVHNEQFF
>-|TRBJ1-5|-|TRBV6-6
TGTGCCAGCAGTCCCGACAGGCCCAGCAATCAGCCCCAGCATTTT
CASSPDRPSNQPQHF
>-|TRBJ1-2|-|TRBV11-2
TGTGCCAGCAGCCCCACCGCGACAGCTCCGGTCTATGGCTACACCTTC
CASSPTATAPVYGYTF
>-|TRBJ2-5|-|TRBV19
TGTGCCAGTAGCGGTCTGGGCAGGTACCAAGAGACCCAGTACTTC
CASSGLGRYQETQYF
>-|TRBJ2-5|TRBD2|TRBV11-2
TGTGCCAGCAGCTTAGGGGCGGGGGAGTCAGGGCAGTACTTC
CASSLGAGESGQYF
>-|TRBJ2-3|TRBD1|TRBV19
TGTGCCAGTAGCCCCCCACCCCGGGACAGGGGGCAAGATACGCAGTATTTT
CASSPPPRDRGQDTQYF
>-|TRBJ2-3|TRBD1|TRBV29-1
TGCAGCGTTGAAGATCCGGGACAGGCAACAGATACGCAGTATTTT
CSVEDPGQATDTQYF
>-|TRBJ2-1|TRBD1|TRBV4-1
TGCGCCAGCAGCCAAGGGACAGGTGCTAATGAGCAGTTCTTC
CASSQGTGANEQFF
>-|TRBJ2-6|-|TRBV5-8
TGTGCCAGCAGCTTGGAGGGGGTGATGGCTGGGGCCAACGTCCTGACTTTC
CASSLEGVMAGANVLTF
>-|TRBJ1-4|-|TRBV12-5
TGTGCTAGTGGCCCAGGGGCGTCGACTAATGAAAAACTGTTTTTT
CASGPGASTNEKLFF
>-|TRBJ2-1|-|TRBV11-2
TGTGCCAGCACCCCATGGGGGACAAGTAATGAGCAGTTCTTC
CASTPWGTSNEQFF
>-|TRBJ2-1|TRBD2|TRBV6-4
TGTGCCAGCAGTGACGTGGCGGGAGGCGGCAATGAGCAGTTCTTC
CASSDVAGGGNEQFF
>-|TRBJ1-4|-|TRBV2
TGTGCCAGCAGTGAAGGTCAGCGTAATGAAAAACTGTTTTTT
CASSEGQRNEKLFF
>-|TRBJ2-1|TRBD2|TRBV6-1
TGTGCCAGCACTCCAAGCGGGGAGTACAATGAGCAGTTCTTC
CASTPSGEYNEQFF
>once|TRBJ1-1|-|TRBV19
TGTGCCAGTAGCCCTCTCTCAGTTGGGCTGAACACTGAAGCTTTCTTT
CASSPLSVGLNTEAFF
>-|TRBJ2-4|-|TRBV27
TGTGCCAGCAGTGATACCCCCCGGAGCATTCAGTACTTC
CASSDTPRSIQYF
>-|TRBJ2-2|-|TRBV13
TGTGCCAGCAGCTCCAAGGAGGCAGGGGAGAACGCCGGGGAGCTGTTTTTT
CASSSKEAGENAGELFF
>-|TRBJ2-1|TRBD2|TRBV7-9
TGTGCCAGCAGCAGCGGGACTAGCGGGAGCGCCTACAATGAGCAGTTCTTC
CASSSGTSGSAYNEQFF
>-|TRBJ1-5|-|TRBV19
TGTGCCAGTAGCCAGGGGAATCAGCCCCAGCATTTT
CASSQGNQPQHF
>-|TRBJ2-1|TRBD2|TRBV6-6
TGTGCCAGCAGTTCACTAGCGGGGGAGCTCAATGAGCAGTTCTTC
CASSSLAGELNEQFF
>-|TRBJ2-1|TRBD2|TRBV4-1
TGCGCCAGCGCGGGACTAGCGGGGGGTGGCAATGAGCAGTTCTTC
CASAGLAGGGNEQFF
>-|TRBJ1-2|-|TRBV19
TGTGCCTCTTTAGGGGCCATGGAGCATGGCTACACCTTC
CASLGAMEHGYTF
>-|TRBJ2-1|TRBD2|TRBV4-2
TGTGCCAGCAGCCGACCGAGCGGGAGTGACTTTCTGTTCTTC
CASSRPSGSDFLFF
>once|TRBJ1-1|-|TRBV9
TGTGCCAGCAGCGTAGGGACTATGAACACTGAAGCTTTCTTT
CASSVGTMNTEAFF
>-|TRBJ2-1|TRBD1|TRBV27
TGTGCCAGCAGTTCAAACCTGGACAGGGTCACCTACAATGAGCAGTTCTTC
CASSSNLDRVTYNEQFF
>-|TRBJ1-6|-|TRBV19
TGTGCCTCCACTACGGCACTTCCCTCACCCCTCCACTTT
CASTTALPSPLHF
>-|TRBJ2-2|-|TRBV7-9
TGTGCCAGCAGCCGCCCAATGCGACAGGCCCCAACGAACACCGGGGAGCTGTTTTTT
CASSRPMRQAPTNTGELFF
>-|TRBJ2-1|-|TRBV2
TGTGCCAGCAGTGCCGGGAGCCGTTTAGATGAGCAGTTCTTC
CASSAGSRLDEQFF
>-|TRBJ2-5|-|TRBV28
TGTGCCAGCAGTTCGCGACTAGACCGAGAGACCCAGTACTTC
CASSSRLDRETQYF
>-|TRBJ1-1|-|TRBV6-6
TGTGCCAGCAGTTACTCGATTGTTGGTACAGAAACTTTCTTT
CASSYSIVGTETFF
>-|TRBJ1-1|TRBD1|TRBV27
TGTGCCAGCAGTTTAACAGGGGGCTGGGGTGAAGCTTTCTTT
CASSLTGGWGEAFF
>-|TRBJ2-6|-|TRBV2
TGTGCCAGCACGGTCGGGGGGCTAGGGGCCAACGTCCTGACTTTC
CASTVGGLGANVLTF
>-|TRBJ2-1|TRBD2|TRBV27
TGTGCCAGCAGTTTACTGCGGGGGGGGTTCAATGAGCAGTTCTTC
CASSLLRGGFNEQFF
>-|TRBJ2-3|TRBD2|TRBV19
TGTGCCAGTAGTCGGGGGGGTTCAGATACGCAGTATTTT
CASSRGGSDTQYF
>-|TRBJ2-7|TRBD2|TRBV10-2
TGCGCCAGCGGAGCGGGAATCTACGAGCAGTACTTC
CASGAGIYEQYF
>-|TRBJ2-5|-|TRBV6-1
TGTGCCAGCAGTGAAGCGCGGGCAGGAGAGTACCAAGAGACCCAGTACTTC
CASSEARAGEYQETQYF
>-|TRBJ2-5|TRBD1|TRBV5-6
TGTGCCAGCAGCCCAGGTCTATCGCTCACAGGGGAAGAGACCCAGTACTTC
CASSPGLSLTGEETQYF
>-|TRBJ1-1|TRBD1|TRBV5-4
TGTGCCAGCAGCCAGACAGGGGGCGTGAACACTGAAGCTTTCTTT
CASSQTGGVNTEAFF
>-|TRBJ2-3|TRBD2|TRBV10-2
TGCGCCAGCAGTGAGTCGGAAGGGGGCATGATAGCGGGAGTAAGGGATACGCAGTATTTT
CASSESEGGMIAGVRDTQYF
>-|TRBJ2-5|TRBD1|TRBV7-2
TGTGCCAGCGCGTACAGGGGCACCCAGTACCAAGAGACCCAGTACTTC
CASAYRGTQYQETQYF
>-|TRBJ2-7|-|TRBV5-1
TGCGCCAGCAGCTCAGCCGGGGAGGTGCAGTACTTC
CASSSAGEVQYF
>once|TRBJ2-7|-|TRBV27
TGTGCCAGCAGTCTCACTGTCAACTACGAGCAGTACTTC
CASSLTVNYEQYF
>-|TRBJ1-6|TRBD1|TRBV6-1
TGTGCCAGCAGTAAGAGTACAGGGGGTAATTCACCCCTCCACTTT
CASSKSTGGNSPLHF
>-|TRBJ1-4|TRBD1|TRBV7-6
TGTGCCAGCAGCCCCGGACAGGCGCGACGGGAAAAACTGTTTTTT
CASSPGQARREKLFF
>few|TRBJ2-7|TRBD1|TRBV28
TGTGCCAGCAGGCCCGGGACAGCCTACGAGCAGTACTTC
CASRPGTAYEQYF
>-|TRBJ1-1|-|TRBV19
TGTGCCAGTAGTACCCACGGGGGTTCTGAAGCTTTCTTT
CASSTHGGSEAFF
>-|TRBJ2-3|TRBD1|TRBV5-1
TGCGCCAGCAGCGTAGGACAGGGGGCGCCCGGAGATACGCAGTATTTT
CASSVGQGAPGDTQYF
>-|TRBJ2-5|-|TRBV5-6
TGTGCCAGCAGCACAGACAGTCGACGATGGGACTTC
CASSTDSRRWDF
>-|TRBJ1-4|TRBD1|TRBV7-9
TGTGCCAGCAGCTTAGTAGGGACAGGGGGCAAAAATGAAAAACTGTTTTTT
CASSLVGTGGKNEKLFF
>-|TRBJ2-2|TRBD1|TRBV6-1
TGTGCCAGCAGCAGACAGGGGGCCGGGGAGCTGTTTTTT
CASSRQGAGELFF
>once|TRBJ2-2|TRBD2|TRBV6-5
TGTGCCAGCTCAGCGGGGGGGTTTGGGGAGCTGTTTTTT
CASSAGGFGELFF
>few|TRBJ1-2|TRBD1|TRBV7-8
TGTGCCAGCAGCCCGGGGACAGGGGGAACTTTATACTATGGCTACACCTTC
CASSPGTGGTLYYGYTF
>-|TRBJ2-7|TRBD2|TRBV4-1
TGCGCCAGCAGCCAACTACTGACTAGCGGGGCCGTCGAGCAGTACTTC
CASSQLLTSGAVEQYF
>-|TRBJ1-2|-|TRBV27
TGTGCCAGCAGCGGATCAGGGGATGATGGCTACACCTTC
CASSGSGDDGYTF
>-|TRBJ2-5|TRBD1|TRBV5-5
TGTGCCAGCAGCCCCACAGGGGTGGGTGAGCAGTACTTC
CASSPTGVGEQYF
>-|TRBJ2-1|TRBD2|TRBV29-1
TGCAGCGTCCTACTAGCGGGCGTAGGCGGGTACAATGAGCAGTTCTTC
CSVLLAGVGGYNEQFF